The 30 T cell receptor beta chains below all came from one sample that was sequenced in a study of T cells after yellow fever vaccination. TCRdb called the 5' RACE reads again in MiXCR, with one record for every CDR3 protein. The data show roughly 100,000 distinct CDR3 sequences, more than 7.5% seen once. Sequenced here: CD8+ T cells not binding an NS4B(214-222) dextramer, sorted from PBMCs, sampled less than 18 days after the first yellow fever vaccination. The receptors were gathered from a man younger than 30 who received the YFV17D yellow fever vaccine.

This chain joins TRBV4-1 and TRBJ2-7; 8 positions match TRBD2. CDR1 is MGHRA and CDR2 is YSYEKL in the germline V gene. The CDR3 has 17 amino acids. With V trimmed by 1 base and J by 2 bases, 10 bases remained unmatched. The CDR3 region has the DNA TGCGCCAGCAGCCAAGTTGGAGCGAGCGGGGGCCCCTACGAGCAGTACGTC. Its translation is CASSQVGASGGPYEQYV.

The V call is TRBV7-8, the J call TRBJ2-1; 9 nucleotides match TRBD1. Germline lookup yields CDR1 SGHVS and CDR2 FQNEAQ. With V trimmed by 8 bases and J by 3 bases, 2 bases remained unmatched. The CDR3 loop spans 13 amino acids. For the CDR3, the DNA is TGTGCCAGCCGACAGGGGGACTACAATGAGCAGTTCTTC. Its protein product is CASRQGDYNEQFF.

The rearrangement uses TRBV6-2 or TRBV6-3 and TRBJ2-2, with D uncertain. The CDR3 contains 16 residues. V was trimmed by 5 bases and J by 3 bases, leaving 16 bases between them. CDR1 is MNHEY, CDR2 SVGEGT, per germline. DNA for the CDR3: TGTGCCAGCAGTAGTAACACCGGGTTAGACACCGGGGAGCTGTTTTTT. Its protein is CASSSNTGLDTGELFF.

This clonotype was detected a few times. The V call is TRBV27, the J call TRBJ2-5; TRBD1 aligns across 8 bases. The germline CDR1 and CDR2 sequences are MNHEY and SMNVEV (reference sequence). The junction had 14 bases not matched to a gene; V was cut back by 5 bases and J by 6 bases. CDR3 length: 16 residues. The DNA for the CDR3 is TGTGCCAGCAGTCCCTTCTGGACAGGGTTCGAGAAGACCCAGTACTTC. Its translation is CASSPFWTGFEKTQYF.

There are many counts of this clonotype. The chain recombines TRBV7-9 with TRBJ2-5; 8 positions match TRBD2. The germline CDR1 and CDR2 sequences are SEHNR and FQNEAQ (reference sequence). The CDR3 sequence is 13 residues long. Trimming at V came to 4 bases and at J to 7 bases, leaving 5 bases not matched to a gene. The CDR3 DNA is TGTGCCAGCAGCTCGGGACTAGAAGGGACCCAGTACTTC. Its protein product is CASSSGLEGTQYF.

This clonotype has more than one count but fewer than ten. The rearrangement uses TRBV6-5 and TRBJ1-1; D gene ambiguous. The CDR3 covers 13 residues. V lost 0 bases to trimming and J lost 7 bases, with 9 bases between them. Germline V CDR1 and CDR2: MNHEY, SVGAGI. The CDR3 loop reads CASSYSDTNEAFF. In DNA, the CDR3 is TGTGCCAGCAGTTACTCAGACACTAATGAAGCTTTCTTT.

This clonotype turned up a few times. This sequence joins TRBV30 and TRBJ2-7; unclear D gene. This CDR3 has 12 amino acids. V dropped 5 bases and J dropped 4 bases, with 12 bases sitting between them. From germline, CDR1 is GTSNPN and CDR2 SVGIG (reference sequence). The CDR3 protein is CAWDSASYEQYF. The CDR3 nucleotides read TGTGCCTGGGACTCAGCGTCTTACGAGCAGTACTTC.

This sequence joins TRBV9 and TRBJ2-3; tentatively, D is TRBD1 or TRBD2 (5 bases each). V lost 3 bases and J lost 11, with 13 bases in between. The CDR3 covers 12 residues. CDR1 is SGDLS and CDR2 is YYNGEE in the germline V gene. CDR3 sequence: CASSAGHGKQYF. The CDR3 nucleotides are TGTGCCAGCAGCGCCGGACACGGGAAGCAGTATTTT. Combining the CDR3 with reference TRBV9 and TRBJ2-3 gives the whole variable domain DSGVTQTPKHLITATGQRVTLRCSPRSGDLSVYWYQQSLDQGLQFLIQYYNGEERAKGNILERFSAQQFPDLHSELNLSSLELGDSALYFCASSAGHGKQYFGPGTRLTVL.

This clonotype appeared a few times. The rearrangement joins TRBV21-1 to TRBJ2-2. TRBV21-1 is recorded as a pseudogene. The CDR3 runs to 12 residues. The CDR3 reads CASSSSPGELFF. CDR3 bases: TGTGCCAGCAGCTCCTCGCCCGGGGAGCTGTTTTTT.

This chain connects TRBV10-3 to TRBJ2-7; 8 positions agree with TRBD1. The CDR3 spans 15 residues. The germline V gene has CDR1 ENHRY and CDR2 SYGVKD. V shed 0 bases, J shed 5 bases, and the junction held 6 bases outside the gene matches. The CDR3 spells CAISESRQGADEQYV. The CDR3, as DNA: TGTGCCATCAGTGAGTCGCGGCAGGGGGCCGACGAGCAGTACGTC.

This clonotype has at least ten counts. The rearrangement links TRBV4-1 to TRBJ2-1; D gene ambiguous. Germline CDR1 reads MGHRA; CDR2 reads YSYEKL. The CDR3 covers 11 residues. Deletions cut 5 bases from V and 4 bases from J, with 3 bases between. The CDR3 DNA sequence: TGCGCCAGCAGCTATTACAATGAGCAGTTCTTC. Translation: CASSYYNEQFF.

This clonotype was detected a few times. The V call is TRBV9, the J call TRBJ1-1, with 7 bases aligning to TRBD1. From germline, CDR1 is SGDLS and CDR2 YYNGEE. The CDR3 contains 12 residues. With V trimmed by 4 bases and J by 7 bases, 4 bases remained unmatched. CDR3 sequence: CASSNRGGEAFF. The CDR3 DNA reads as TGTGCCAGCAGCAACAGGGGAGGTGAAGCTTTCTTT. Combining the CDR3 with reference TRBV9 and TRBJ1-1 gives the whole variable domain DSGVTQTPKHLITATGQRVTLRCSPRSGDLSVYWYQQSLDQGLQFLIQYYNGEERAKGNILERFSAQQFPDLHSELNLSSLELGDSALYFCASSNRGGEAFFGQGTRLTVV.

This clonotype was seen a handful of times. The chain has TRBV5-1 and TRBJ1-6, with 10 bases fitting TRBD1. Germline CDR1 and CDR2: SGHRS and YFSETQ. The V gene end was trimmed by 1 base and the J gene end by 8 bases; junction bases not matched to a gene: 3. This CDR3 spans 15 amino acids. CDR3 DNA: TGCGCCAGCAGCTTGAGACAGGGGGCGGATTCACCCCTCCACTTT. Residues: CASSLRQGADSPLHF.

This clonotype appeared many times. The V gene is TRBV14, the J gene TRBJ2-7; D is uncertain. CDR1 and CDR2 (germline): SGHDN, FVKESK. The V gene lost 1 base and the J gene lost 4 bases, with 8 bases spanning the gap. This CDR3 contains 13 residues. The CDR3 is CASSQGERYEQYF. In DNA form, the CDR3 reads TGTGCCAGCAGCCAAGGGGAAAGGTACGAGCAGTACTTC.

This clonotype has more than one count but fewer than ten. The chain joins TRBV5-1 to TRBJ1-4; D perhaps matches TRBD1 (5 bases). The germline gives CDR1 SGHRS, CDR2 YFSETQ. Trimming shortened V by 0 bases and J by 13 bases, and 10 bases separated the two germline ends. The CDR3 extends over 12 amino acids. CDR3 DNA: TGCGCCAGCAGCTTGGAAGGGGCTGCACTGTTTTTT. Translation: CASSLEGAALFF.

The chain carries TRBV12-3 or TRBV12-4 and TRBJ1-5; no clear D gene. The CDR3 extends over 14 amino acids. V lost 8 bases and J lost 0, with 11 bases in between. DNA for the CDR3: TGTGCCAGCCGCTCGGGCCTTAGCAATCAGCCCCAGCATTTT. Its translation is CASRSGLSNQPQHF.

The chain is built from TRBV12-3 or TRBV12-4 and TRBJ2-5, with 8 bases lining up with TRBD2. The CDR3 sequence is 16 residues long. The ends lost 7 bases at V and 4 bases at J; junction bases unmatched: 14. Here the CDR3 DNA reads TGTGCCAGCACCACCCGCCCGGGGGGGTTTGGAGAGACCCAGTACTTC. Protein product: CASTTRPGGFGETQYF.

This clonotype was recorded at least ten times. The CDR3 sequence is CASSQVGGPADTQYF. The CDR3 region has the DNA TGCGCCAGCAGCCAAGTGGGGGGCCCTGCAGATACGCAGTATTTT. This sequence joins TRBV4-3 and TRBJ2-3; D possibly uses TRBD1 or TRBD2 (6 bases each). CDR3 size: 15 residues. Trimming shortened V by 1 base and J by 4 bases, and 12 bases separated the two germline ends. Germline-derived CDR1 and CDR2 are LGHNA and YSLEER.

The chain couples TRBV12-5 to TRBJ2-7, with 9 bases that match TRBD1. This CDR3 is 18 amino acids long. Trimming took 2 bases from V and 1 from J; bases not matched to a gene: 12. Germline CDR1 and CDR2: LGHNT and FRNRAP. The CDR3 spells CASGLSSPGDRESYEQYF. DNA for the CDR3: TGTGCTAGTGGTTTGTCGTCCCCAGGGGACAGGGAGTCCTACGAGCAGTACTTC.

In this sample, this clonotype turned up a few times. V is TRBV7-9 and J is TRBJ2-3; D possibly corresponds to TRBD1 (6 bases). Looked up from germline, CDR1 is SEHNR and CDR2 is FQNEAQ (reference sequence). V lost 6 bases, J lost 0 bases, and 16 bases lay in between. The CDR3 consists of 16 residues. In nucleotides, the CDR3 is TGTGCCAGCAGACAAATAGGACAGCGTAGCACAGATACGCAGTATTTT. Protein product: CASRQIGQRSTDTQYF.

The table lists this clonotype with a few counts. The rearrangement joins TRBV19 to TRBJ2-2; 10 bases align to TRBD1. The V gene end was trimmed by 4 bases and the J gene end by 4 bases; junction bases not matched to a gene: 3. The CDR3 runs 15 residues. Germline CDR1 LNHDA, CDR2 SQIVND (reference sequence). Here the CDR3 reads CASSTGTGATGELFF. CDR3 DNA: TGTGCCAGTAGTACCGGGACAGGGGCCACCGGGGAGCTGTTTTTT.

The genes are TRBV6-2 or TRBV6-3 and TRBJ2-7, with D perhaps matching TRBD2 (6 bases). CDR1 is MNHEY and CDR2 is SVGEGT in the germline V gene. The length of the CDR3 is 14 residues. The V end lost 6 bases, the J end lost 0 bases, and 12 bases lay between the germline ends. CDR3 DNA: TGTGCCAGCAGCTCGGGACTTTCCTCCTACGAGCAGTACGTC. It yields the protein CASSSGLSSYEQYV.

This clonotype was picked up a small number of times. The V and J genes are TRBV6-2 or TRBV6-3 and TRBJ2-2; 7 nucleotides align to TRBD2. The CDR3 extends over 15 amino acids. The ends lost 0 bases at V and 7 bases at J; junction bases unmatched: 5. CDR1 and CDR2 from the germline V gene are MNHEY and SVGEGT. The CDR3 DNA reads TGTGCCAGCAGTTACTCGACTAGCTGGGTCGGGGAGCTGTTTTTT. This translates into CASSYSTSWVGELFF.

V usage is TRBV12-1 and J usage is TRBJ1-3; TRBD1 is taken as the D call from the table, unchecked against the DNA. TRBV12-1 is designated a pseudogene. The CDR3 sequence is 15 residues long. The CDR3 DNA reads as TGTGCCAGCCCTCGCAGGGCGAGCTCTGGAAACACCATATATTTT. Its translation is CASPRRASSGNTIYF.

This clonotype was detected only a few times. In DNA form, the CDR3 reads TGTGCCAGCAGTCCATCTGGAGGGGGGAACACTGAAGCTTTCTTT. Translating gives CASSPSGGGNTEAFF. The chain carries TRBV6-1 and TRBJ1-1; TRBD1 might be the D (6 bases). The V gene lost 5 bases and the J gene lost 1 base, with 14 bases spanning the gap. The CDR3 has 15 amino acids. Germline lookup yields CDR1 MNHNS and CDR2 SASEGT.

This clonotype was seen more than once but under ten times. The rearrangement joins TRBV7-3 to TRBJ2-6; D is undetermined. This CDR3 contains 20 residues. The germline CDR1 and CDR2 sequences are SGHTA and FQGTGA. Trimming left V 0 bases short and J 1 base short, with 19 bases between. CDR3 region: CASSLTGFVSDGSGANVLTF. Here the CDR3 DNA reads TGTGCCAGCAGCTTAACCGGTTTTGTTTCGGACGGGTCTGGGGCCAACGTCCTGACTTTC.

This clonotype has just a few counts. The rearrangement uses TRBV20-1 and TRBJ2-1; D uncertain. The germline gives CDR1 DFQATT, CDR2 SNEGSKA (reference sequence). The CDR3 extends over 14 amino acids. Trimming removed 4 bases at V and 0 bases at J, with 10 bases between. The CDR3 loop is CSATFGSSYNEQFF. The CDR3 DNA follows: TGCAGTGCTACCTTTGGCAGCTCCTACAATGAGCAGTTCTTC.

This clonotype appeared a few times. The rearrangement uses TRBV4-3 and TRBJ1-5, with D possibly being TRBD1 (6 bases). Germline V gene data show CDR1 as LGHNA and CDR2 as YSLEER. The V end lost 4 bases, the J end lost 5 bases, and 24 bases lay between the germline ends. The CDR3 runs 18 residues. The CDR3 DNA follows: TGCGCCAGCAGCCCTGATCTACGGGGGGCGAAGCGCGATCAGCCCCAGCATTTT. Protein sequence: CASSPDLRGAKRDQPQHF.

This clonotype was seen a handful of times. The chain joins TRBV5-1 to TRBJ1-4; D might be TRBD1 (5 bases). Germline CDR1 reads SGHRS; CDR2 reads YFSETQ. The CDR3 contains 15 residues. V was trimmed by 1 base and J by 4 bases, leaving 11 bases between them. CDR3 protein: CASSLPRQHNEKLFF. The CDR3 bases are TGCGCCAGCAGCTTGCCAAGACAGCATAATGAAAAACTGTTTTTT.

The chain recombines TRBV29-1 with TRBJ2-7; D gene unclear. CDR1 SQVTM and CDR2 ANQGSEA come from the germline V gene. The CDR3 length is 11 residues. V was cut by 4 bases and J by 6 bases, with 10 bases left in between. CDR3 DNA: TGCAGCGTTGTAAGGAGACTCGAGCAGTACTTC. Translated, it gives CSVVRRLEQYF.